This TCR beta chain was sequenced during a study of T-cell memory formation after mild COVID-19. TCRdb passed the 5' RACE reads through MiXCR, listing each CDR3 protein once. This sample carries hundreds of thousands of distinct CDR3 sequences, 16% of them seen once, and the ten largest clones take roughly 21%. The study's findings and limits: The study found balanced CD4/CD8 in clones contracting day 15 to 85 and a CD4+ lean in later expanders. Pre-infection memory already had some responding clones, implying cross-reactive memory joined.

Points on this clonotype: Its antigen remains unidentified.

V lost 7 bases and J 5 bases, leaving 11 bases between the germline ends. The CDR3 extends over 13 amino acids. The TCR comes from a man aged 18 to 29 who had mild COVID-19 (a few samples of this study predate the infection). Cell type and time point are not known. V is TRBV12-3 or TRBV12-4 and J is TRBJ1-4, with D possibly being TRBD1 (6 bases). Material for sequencing was PBMCs or a T cell subset sorted from them (not recorded which). The CDR3 sequence is CASKGGANEKLFF. The CDR3, as DNA: TGTGCCAGCAAAGGGGGGGCAAATGAAAAACTGTTTTTT.